This section outlines one T cell receptor beta chain sequence together with its context. The antigen remains undetermined. These data belong to a study of cytomegalovirus exposure and HLA in healthy donors. Overall study context: Earlier work reported approximately 100 million unique TCR beta sequences from 150 million to 200 million T cells. Broader study findings: Fewer N-insertions than the roughly 650-donor mean were reportedly shown by an Asian-associated ancestry cluster in a later analysis. Associated with cytomegalovirus, according to the listing, were 150 to 200 TCR beta chains. Common viral pathogens seemed to be connected with several of the most significant clusters, according to a later analysis.

V dropped 4 bases and J dropped 5; count of bases not matched to a gene: 10. CDR3 length: 15 residues. CDR1 SGHNT and CDR2 YENEEA come from the germline V gene. The PCR employed 60 Vbeta primers together with 13 Jbeta primers. Data came from immunoSEQ multiplex PCR; TCRdb stores just in-frame clones and leaves some out. This table has approximately 150,000 clones, 80% to 90% appearing once. The sequence came from a woman aged 25 to 39 in good health and CMV-seropositive. V and J are TRBV11-3 and TRBJ2-7; TRBD1 aligns across 8 bases. Specimen: PBMCs. The CDR3, as DNA: TGTGCCAGCAGCTCGTCAGGGGGCGGTAGGAACGAGCAGTACTTC. As protein: CASSSSGGGRNEQYF.